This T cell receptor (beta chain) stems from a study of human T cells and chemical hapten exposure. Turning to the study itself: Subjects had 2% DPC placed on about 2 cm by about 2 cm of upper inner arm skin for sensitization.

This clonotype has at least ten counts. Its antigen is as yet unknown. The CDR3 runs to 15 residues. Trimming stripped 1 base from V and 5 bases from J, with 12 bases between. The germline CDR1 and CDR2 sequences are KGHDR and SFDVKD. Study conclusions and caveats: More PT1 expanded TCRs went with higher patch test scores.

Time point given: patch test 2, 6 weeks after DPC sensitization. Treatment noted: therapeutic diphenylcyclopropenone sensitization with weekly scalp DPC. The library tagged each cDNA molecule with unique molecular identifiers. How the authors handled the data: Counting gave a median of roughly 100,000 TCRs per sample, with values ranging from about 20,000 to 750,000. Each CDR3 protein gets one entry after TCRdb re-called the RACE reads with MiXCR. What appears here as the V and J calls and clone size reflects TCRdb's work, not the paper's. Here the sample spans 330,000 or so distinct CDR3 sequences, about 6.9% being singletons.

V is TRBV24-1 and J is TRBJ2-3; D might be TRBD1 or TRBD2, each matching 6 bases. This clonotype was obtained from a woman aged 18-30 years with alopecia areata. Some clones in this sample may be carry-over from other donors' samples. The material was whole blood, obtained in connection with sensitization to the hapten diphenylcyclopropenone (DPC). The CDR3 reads CATSDFGGGVDTQYF. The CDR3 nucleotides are TGTGCCACCAGTGATTTTGGAGGGGGAGTAGATACGCAGTATTTT.